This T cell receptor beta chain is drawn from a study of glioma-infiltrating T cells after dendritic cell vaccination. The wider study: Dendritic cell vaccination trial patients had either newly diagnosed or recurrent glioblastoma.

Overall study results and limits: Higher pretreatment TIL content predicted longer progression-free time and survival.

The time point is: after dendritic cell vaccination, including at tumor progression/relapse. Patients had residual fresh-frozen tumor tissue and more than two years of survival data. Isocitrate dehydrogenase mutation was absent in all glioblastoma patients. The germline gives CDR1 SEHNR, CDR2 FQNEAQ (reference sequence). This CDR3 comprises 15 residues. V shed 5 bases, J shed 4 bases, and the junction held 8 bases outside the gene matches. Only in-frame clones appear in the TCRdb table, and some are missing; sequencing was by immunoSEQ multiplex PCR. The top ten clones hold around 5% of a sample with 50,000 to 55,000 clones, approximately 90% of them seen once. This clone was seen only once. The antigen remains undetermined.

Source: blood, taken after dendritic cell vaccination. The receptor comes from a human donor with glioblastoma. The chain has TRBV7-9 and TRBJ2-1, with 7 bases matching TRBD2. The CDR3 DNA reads TGTGCCAGCAGCCCCGACGGGAGGCCGTACAATGAGCAGTTCTTC. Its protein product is CASSPDGRPYNEQFF.